This TCR beta chain was sequenced during a study of regulatory T cells in long-lasting Graves disease. Time point noted: persistent/refractory GD, antithyroid drugs over 5 years with positive TRAb. PBMCs were the source of the RNA used for TCR sequencing. There are a few counts of this clonotype. Germline V gene sequence: CDR1 MDHEN, CDR2 SYDVKM. CDR3 length: 14 residues. V gave up 1 base and J gave up 4 bases, with 11 bases separating them. Construction of the TCR beta libraries employed iRepertoire HTBI primers in conjunction with Arm-PCR of CDR3 regions. TCRdb analysed the multiplex PCR reads with MiXCR anew, one entry per CDR3 protein. The sample carries more than 350,000 distinct CDR3 sequences, around 20% recorded once.

Material: peripheral blood mononuclear cells (PBMCs), obtained when the disease was refractory, from a patient treated with antithyroid drugs. The sequence derives from a female donor with Graves disease. The chain uses TRBV28 and TRBJ2-7; no definite D call. The CDR3 is CASSLSGLGYEQYF. In DNA, the CDR3 is TGTGCCAGCAGTTTATCAGGTTTAGGATACGAGCAGTACTTC.